Listed below are T cell receptor beta chains from one sample, sequenced in a study of somatic mutations in cytotoxic T cells in rheumatoid arthritis. Clones were sequenced by immunoSEQ multiplex PCR, and TCRdb holds only the in-frame ones, with some missing. The sample holds approximately 20,000 clones; about 85% are singletons and the top ten take approximately 6.3%. The sample comprised CD8+ T cells sorted from blood. All receptors derive from a woman in her thirties or forties with rheumatoid arthritis. CDR3s include the opening cysteine and the closing phenylalanine or tryptophan. The D gene is left open where the match is weak. Clone size is given for some rows only: seen once, a few or many times, or a class if the clone is expanded.

j_gene: TRBJ1-2; d_gene: -; abundance: -; v_gene: TRBV5-8; CDR3aa: CASNVGAQGHYGYTF; CDR3nt: TGTGCCAGCAACGTGGGGGCCCAGGGGCACTATGGCTACACCTTC
j_gene: TRBJ2-3; d_gene: TRBD2; abundance: -; v_gene: TRBV27; CDR3aa: CASSSGGATDTQYF; CDR3nt: TGTGCCAGCAGTTCCGGGGGGGCCACAGATACGCAGTATTTT
j_gene: TRBJ1-1; d_gene: -; abundance: few; v_gene: TRBV29-1; CDR3aa: CSDLNTEAFF; CDR3nt: TGCAGCGACTTAAACACTGAAGCTTTCTTT
j_gene: TRBJ2-1; d_gene: TRBD2; abundance: -; v_gene: TRBV19; CDR3aa: CASNPAGGPWYEQFF; CDR3nt: TGTGCCAGTAACCCAGCGGGAGGGCCTTGGTATGAGCAGTTCTTC
j_gene: TRBJ2-1; d_gene: TRBD2; abundance: once; v_gene: TRBV6-1; CDR3aa: CASSEEVAGGVYNEQFF; CDR3nt: TGTGCCAGCAGTGAAGAGGTCGCGGGGGGTGTTTACAATGAGCAGTTCTTC
j_gene: TRBJ2-7; d_gene: -; abundance: -; v_gene: TRBV11-2; CDR3aa: CASSPRGSSYEQYF; CDR3nt: TGTGCCAGCAGCCCTCGGGGTAGCTCCTACGAGCAGTACTTC
j_gene: TRBJ2-1; d_gene: TRBD2; abundance: -; v_gene: TRBV5-5; CDR3aa: CASLLRGDEQFF; CDR3nt: TGTGCCAGCCTATTACGGGGGGATGAGCAGTTCTTC
j_gene: TRBJ1-1; d_gene: -; abundance: -; v_gene: TRBV9; CDR3aa: CASSVGFVAGTEAFF; CDR3nt: TGTGCCAGCAGCGTAGGATTTGTAGCGGGGACTGAAGCTTTCTTT
j_gene: TRBJ2-7; d_gene: TRBD1; abundance: -; v_gene: TRBV6-5; CDR3aa: CASSYSTGDRLYEQYF; CDR3nt: TGTGCCAGCAGTTACTCGACCGGGGACAGACTTTACGAGCAGTACTTC
j_gene: TRBJ1-5; d_gene: -; abundance: -; v_gene: TRBV7-2; CDR3aa: CASSLRPGDSNQPQHF; CDR3nt: TGTGCCAGCAGCTTAAGGCCAGGGGATAGCAATCAGCCCCAGCATTTT
j_gene: TRBJ1-1; d_gene: TRBD1; abundance: -; v_gene: TRBV7-9; CDR3aa: CASSATGGEIEAFF; CDR3nt: TGTGCCAGCAGCGCCACAGGGGGCGAGATTGAAGCTTTCTTT
j_gene: TRBJ1-2; d_gene: TRBD1; abundance: -; v_gene: TRBV7-9; CDR3aa: CASSLGDGTGGGYTF; CDR3nt: TGTGCCAGCAGCTTAGGTGACGGGACAGGGGGTGGCTACACCTTC
j_gene: TRBJ1-2; d_gene: -; abundance: -; v_gene: TRBV7-9; CDR3aa: CASSLALEPYGYTF; CDR3nt: TGTGCCAGCAGCTTAGCGTTAGAACCCTATGGCTACACCTTC
j_gene: TRBJ1-1; d_gene: -; abundance: once; v_gene: TRBV7-9; CDR3aa: CASSQSAGINTEAFF; CDR3nt: TGTGCCAGCAGCCAGTCGGCAGGGATTAACACTGAAGCTTTCTTT
j_gene: TRBJ2-7; d_gene: TRBD1; abundance: -; v_gene: TRBV27; CDR3aa: CASSPTRDRTAYEQYF; CDR3nt: TGTGCCAGCTCACCCACCCGGGACAGAACCGCCTACGAGCAGTACTTC
j_gene: TRBJ1-1; d_gene: -; abundance: -; v_gene: TRBV29-1; CDR3aa: CSVDELAERNTEAFF; CDR3nt: TGCAGCGTTGACGAGTTGGCGGAGAGGAACACTGAAGCTTTCTTT
j_gene: TRBJ2-1; d_gene: -; abundance: -; v_gene: TRBV6-6; CDR3aa: CASSPRPSHNEQFF; CDR3nt: TGTGCCAGCAGTCCTAGACCTAGCCACAATGAGCAGTTCTTC
j_gene: TRBJ2-7; d_gene: TRBD2; abundance: -; v_gene: TRBV6-5; CDR3aa: CASSYFSGVPDEQYF; CDR3nt: TGTGCCAGCAGTTACTTCAGCGGGGTGCCAGACGAGCAGTACTTC
j_gene: TRBJ2-2; d_gene: TRBD1; abundance: -; v_gene: TRBV6-5; CDR3aa: CASRTGLNTGELFF; CDR3nt: TGTGCCAGCCGGACAGGGCTAAACACCGGGGAGCTGTTTTTT
j_gene: TRBJ1-6; d_gene: TRBD1; abundance: -; v_gene: TRBV2; CDR3aa: CASRDGQGGSPLHF; CDR3nt: TGTGCCAGCAGGGATGGACAGGGGGGCTCACCCCTCCACTTT
j_gene: TRBJ2-3; d_gene: -; abundance: -; v_gene: TRBV6-9; CDR3aa: CASSFLSTDTQYF; CDR3nt: TGTGCCAGCAGTTTTCTGTCGACAGATACGCAGTATTTT
j_gene: TRBJ1-2; d_gene: -; abundance: -; v_gene: TRBV13; CDR3aa: CASGAGVNGYTF; CDR3nt: TGTGCCAGCGGGGCAGGGGTAAACGGCTACACCTTC
j_gene: TRBJ1-2; d_gene: TRBD1; abundance: -; v_gene: TRBV9; CDR3aa: CASRPASGTGLYNGYTF; CDR3nt: TGTGCCAGCAGACCAGCCTCCGGGACAGGGCTTTACAATGGCTACACCTTC
j_gene: TRBJ2-7; d_gene: -; abundance: -; v_gene: TRBV16; CDR3aa: CASSQLASLYEQYF; CDR3nt: TGTGCCAGCAGCCAATTAGCGAGCCTCTACGAGCAGTACTTC
j_gene: TRBJ2-2; d_gene: -; abundance: -; v_gene: TRBV30; CDR3aa: CAWSPSSLEVGELFF; CDR3nt: TGTGCCTGGAGTCCTTCTAGCCTGGAAGTCGGGGAGCTGTTTTTT
j_gene: TRBJ2-3; d_gene: TRBD2; abundance: -; v_gene: TRBV4-1; CDR3aa: CASSQVTLTGGANTQYF; CDR3nt: TGCGCCAGCAGCCAAGTCACCCTTACCGGGGGGGCCAATACGCAGTATTTT
j_gene: TRBJ2-7; d_gene: -; abundance: -; v_gene: TRBV5-1; CDR3aa: CASSGGEASAFGEQYF; CDR3nt: TGCGCCAGCAGCGGAGGTGAGGCTAGCGCCTTCGGCGAGCAGTACTTC
j_gene: TRBJ2-5; d_gene: -; abundance: -; v_gene: TRBV1; CDR3aa: CTSPNQGETQYF; CDR3nt: TGCACCAGCCCAAATCAGGGGGAGACCCAGTACTTC
j_gene: TRBJ2-1; d_gene: TRBD1; abundance: -; v_gene: TRBV7-9; CDR3aa: CASSLTGAILYNEQFF; CDR3nt: TGTGCCAGCAGCCTCACAGGGGCCATACTTTACAATGAGCAGTTCTTC
j_gene: TRBJ2-3; d_gene: TRBD2; abundance: once; v_gene: TRBV15; CDR3aa: CATSRDRSGRITDTQYF; CDR3nt: TGTGCCACCAGCAGAGATAGAAGCGGGAGGATCACAGATACGCAGTATTTT
j_gene: TRBJ2-3; d_gene: -; abundance: -; v_gene: TRBV13; CDR3aa: CASSSEGFADTQYF; CDR3nt: TGTGCCAGCAGCTCGGAGGGTTTTGCAGATACGCAGTATTTT
j_gene: TRBJ1-2; d_gene: TRBD1; abundance: -; v_gene: TRBV30; CDR3aa: CASDASGGQNHYGYTF; CDR3nt: TGTGCCTCGGATGCCTCTGGGGGACAGAATCACTATGGCTACACCTTC
j_gene: TRBJ2-7; d_gene: -; abundance: -; v_gene: TRBV9; CDR3aa: CASSVAEGGEQYF; CDR3nt: TGTGCCAGCAGCGTAGCTGAGGGAGGCGAGCAGTACTTC
j_gene: TRBJ1-2; d_gene: -; abundance: -; v_gene: TRBV5-4; CDR3aa: CATDSQGHYGYTF; CDR3nt: TGTGCCACCGACTCACAGGGACACTATGGCTACACCTTC
j_gene: TRBJ2-7; d_gene: TRBD2; abundance: -; v_gene: TRBV4-1; CDR3aa: CASSQDAGGFYEQYF; CDR3nt: TGCGCCAGCAGCCAAGATGCGGGGGGTTTCTACGAGCAGTACTTC
j_gene: TRBJ1-1; d_gene: -; abundance: once; v_gene: TRBV5-5; CDR3aa: CASSHYREGTEAFF; CDR3nt: TGTGCCAGCAGCCATTACAGGGAGGGCACTGAAGCTTTCTTT
j_gene: TRBJ2-3; d_gene: TRBD2; abundance: -; v_gene: TRBV11-3; CDR3aa: CASSSWTSGIGGDTQYF; CDR3nt: TGTGCCAGCAGCTCCTGGACTAGCGGGATAGGGGGAGATACGCAGTATTTT
j_gene: TRBJ2-3; d_gene: TRBD2; abundance: -; v_gene: TRBV27; CDR3aa: CASKLRETSGGATDTQYF; CDR3nt: TGTGCCAGCAAGTTGCGGGAGACTAGCGGGGGGGCCACAGATACGCAGTATTTT
j_gene: TRBJ2-5; d_gene: -; abundance: -; v_gene: TRBV7-7; CDR3aa: CASSARARTGETQYF; CDR3nt: TGTGCCAGCAGCGCCAGGGCGAGGACGGGAGAGACCCAGTACTTC
j_gene: TRBJ2-7; d_gene: -; abundance: -; v_gene: TRBV5-4; CDR3aa: CASSRASGYEQYF; CDR3nt: TGTGCCAGCAGCCGCGCGTCGGGCTACGAGCAGTACTTC
j_gene: TRBJ2-5; d_gene: -; abundance: -; v_gene: TRBV2; CDR3aa: CASLAQGETQYF; CDR3nt: TGTGCCAGTTTGGCCCAGGGAGAGACCCAGTACTTC
j_gene: TRBJ2-2; d_gene: -; abundance: -; v_gene: TRBV9; CDR3aa: CASSQSGTGELFF; CDR3nt: TGTGCCAGCAGCCAATCCGGCACCGGGGAGCTGTTTTTT
j_gene: TRBJ2-3; d_gene: TRBD2; abundance: -; v_gene: TRBV9; CDR3aa: CASTPERGSTDTQYF; CDR3nt: TGTGCCAGCACGCCCGAGCGGGGTAGCACAGATACGCAGTATTTT
j_gene: TRBJ2-5; d_gene: TRBD2; abundance: -; v_gene: TRBV11-3; CDR3aa: CASSLDGRAGETQYF; CDR3nt: TGTGCCAGCAGCTTAGACGGGAGGGCCGGTGAGACCCAGTACTTC
j_gene: TRBJ2-3; d_gene: -; abundance: -; v_gene: TRBV7-6; CDR3aa: CASSPSGTDTQYF; CDR3nt: TGTGCCAGCAGCCCCTCGGGCACAGATACGCAGTATTTT
j_gene: TRBJ2-3; d_gene: TRBD2; abundance: few; v_gene: TRBV6-5; CDR3aa: CASSHAGGPDTQYF; CDR3nt: TGTGCCAGCAGTCACGCGGGAGGACCAGATACGCAGTATTTT
j_gene: TRBJ2-1; d_gene: TRBD1; abundance: -; v_gene: TRBV2; CDR3aa: CASSGDRYNEQFF; CDR3nt: TGTGCCAGCAGTGGGGACAGGTACAATGAGCAGTTCTTC
j_gene: TRBJ2-3; d_gene: TRBD1; abundance: -; v_gene: TRBV6-5; CDR3aa: CASSPSGTGHTYF; CDR3nt: TGTGCCAGCAGCCCCAGTGGGACAGGGCATACCTATTTT
j_gene: TRBJ2-1; d_gene: -; abundance: -; v_gene: TRBV10-1; CDR3aa: CASSDLLRDNEQFF; CDR3nt: TGCGCCAGCAGTGACCTACTCCGGGACAATGAGCAGTTCTTC
j_gene: TRBJ1-2; d_gene: -; abundance: once; v_gene: TRBV27; CDR3aa: CASSSEWGANYGYTF; CDR3nt: TGTGCCAGCAGTTCGGAATGGGGGGCTAACTATGGCTACACCTTC